A selection of T cell receptor beta chains follows, all from one sample in a study of spatial heterogeneity in lung cancer. From the 5' RACE reads, TCRdb called clonotypes with MiXCR, one entry per CDR3 protein. The data hold over 15,000 distinct CDR3 sequences, with about 6.8% observed a single time. Material: lung tumor tissue, obtained at surgery. Receptors were obtained from a female donor with early-stage non-small cell lung cancer. The CDR3 runs from the conserved cysteine through the conserved F or W. The order of the fields is J gene, V gene, D gene, clone size, CDR3 protein, CDR3 DNA. The D gene is left open where the match is weak. Expanded clones get a size class; other rows say once, few or many, or leave the size out.

J: TRBJ2-3; V: TRBV5-4; D: .; size: .; CDR3: CASSLGRGSTDTQYF; DNA: TGTGCCAGCAGCTTGGGAAGAGGATCCACAGATACGCAGTATTTT
J: TRBJ1-4; V: TRBV11-2; D: TRBD1; size: once; CDR3: CASSLNAGQGGEKLFF; DNA: TGTGCCAGCAGCCTCAACGCCGGACAGGGGGGCGAAAAACTGTTTTTT
J: TRBJ2-2; V: TRBV3-1; D: TRBD1; size: many; CDR3: CASSLPPQGATGELFF; DNA: TGTGCCAGCAGCCTCCCCCCTCAGGGGGCCACCGGGGAGCTGTTTTTT
J: TRBJ2-1; V: TRBV20-1; D: TRBD1; size: many; CDR3: CSAILKGALSKGEQFF; DNA: TGCAGTGCCATACTAAAGGGGGCCCTATCGAAGGGGGAGCAGTTCTTC
J: TRBJ1-1; V: TRBV28; D: .; size: many; CDR3: CASSGTLNTEAFF; DNA: TGTGCCAGCAGTGGGACATTGAACACTGAAGCTTTCTTT
J: TRBJ1-4; V: TRBV29-1; D: .; size: .; CDR3: CSVPLSPGTEKLFF; DNA: TGCAGCGTCCCTCTCTCCCCCGGGACAGAAAAACTGTTTTTT
J: TRBJ1-2; V: TRBV28; D: .; size: many; CDR3: CASSRRQVYGYTF; DNA: TGTGCCAGCAGTAGACGACAGGTCTATGGCTACACCTTC
J: TRBJ1-3; V: TRBV20-1; D: .; size: many; CDR3: CSARPTRVNTIYF; DNA: TGCAGTGCTAGACCCACTCGCGTGAACACCATATATTTT
J: TRBJ1-2; V: TRBV20-1; D: .; size: many; CDR3: CSARDGYRVQGYTF; DNA: TGCAGTGCTAGAGACGGTTACAGGGTTCAGGGCTACACCTTC
J: TRBJ2-3; V: TRBV2; D: TRBD2; size: .; CDR3: CASSSGLAGVRDTQYF; DNA: TGTGCCAGCAGTTCGGGACTAGCGGGGGTGAGGGATACGCAGTATTTT
J: TRBJ2-5; V: TRBV27; D: .; size: few; CDR3: CASSGSRFRETQYF; DNA: TGTGCCAGCAGTGGTAGTCGATTTCGGGAGACCCAGTACTTC
J: TRBJ2-4; V: TRBV20-1; D: .; size: many; CDR3: CSARGDLAKNIQYF; DNA: TGCAGTGCTAGGGGGGACCTAGCCAAAAACATTCAGTACTTC
J: TRBJ2-5; V: TRBV28; D: .; size: many; CDR3: CASNLPGVAGETQYF; DNA: TGTGCCAGCAACCTTCCCGGGGTCGCTGGAGAGACCCAGTACTTC
J: TRBJ2-5; V: TRBV20-1; D: TRBD1; size: .; CDR3: CSAGDRTLDTQYF; DNA: TGCAGTGCTGGGGACAGGACTCTCGACACCCAGTACTTC
J: TRBJ2-7; V: TRBV5-1; D: TRBD2; size: many; CDR3: CASSLSLAGVEQYF; DNA: TGCGCCAGCAGCTTGTCACTAGCGGGGGTTGAGCAGTACTTC
J: TRBJ2-1; V: TRBV5-4; D: .; size: .; CDR3: CASSLAGNSGAEQFF; DNA: TGTGCCAGCAGCTTGGCAGGGAATTCTGGTGCTGAGCAGTTCTTC
J: TRBJ1-5; V: TRBV28; D: .; size: many; CDR3: CASSSPAGSLSNQPQHF; DNA: TGTGCCAGCAGTTCTCCGGCCGGCAGTCTTAGCAATCAGCCCCAGCATTTT
J: TRBJ1-2; V: TRBV7-2; D: TRBD1; size: many; CDR3: CASRLGQGGGYTF; DNA: TGTGCCAGCAGGCTAGGACAGGGTGGTGGCTACACCTTC
J: TRBJ2-6; V: TRBV9; D: .; size: many; CDR3: CASSVGGGGAVFAGANVLTF; DNA: TGTGCCAGCAGCGTAGGAGGAGGGGGCGCCGTATTTGCTGGGGCCAACGTCCTGACTTTC
J: TRBJ1-2; V: TRBV7-2; D: .; size: many; CDR3: CASSPPGYGYTF; DNA: TGTGCCAGCAGCCCCCCGGGATATGGCTACACCTTC
J: TRBJ2-3; V: TRBV4-2; D: TRBD2; size: many; CDR3: CASSQEASGGVADTQYF; DNA: TGTGCCAGCAGCCAAGAGGCTAGCGGGGGGGTAGCAGATACGCAGTATTTT
J: TRBJ1-1; V: TRBV12-3/TRBV12-4; D: TRBD1; size: many; CDR3: CASSRTGDTEAFF; DNA: TGTGCCAGCAGTCGAACAGGGGACACTGAAGCTTTCTTT
J: TRBJ2-3; V: TRBV5-1; D: TRBD1; size: many; CDR3: CASSFQGQTDTQYF; DNA: TGCGCCAGCAGCTTCCAGGGACAGACAGATACGCAGTATTTT
J: TRBJ2-5; V: TRBV10-3; D: .; size: many; CDR3: CAISEGVGETQYF; DNA: TGTGCCATCAGTGAGGGGGTTGGCGAGACCCAGTACTTC
J: TRBJ1-3; V: TRBV18; D: .; size: many; CDR3: CASSTTGNSGNTIYF; DNA: TGTGCCAGCTCCACAACAGGGAACTCTGGAAACACCATATATTTT
J: TRBJ1-1; V: TRBV20-1; D: .; size: .; CDR3: CSARYGLGVRATEAFF; DNA: TGCAGTGCTAGGTACGGCCTTGGGGTTCGGGCCACTGAAGCTTTCTTT
J: TRBJ2-5; V: TRBV4-2; D: .; size: many; CDR3: CASSQDPPGAIQETQYF; DNA: TGTGCCAGCAGCCAAGACCCCCCCGGGGCGATCCAAGAGACCCAGTACTTC
J: TRBJ2-2; V: TRBV7-2; D: TRBD1; size: few; CDR3: CASRQTGGRTGELFF; DNA: TGTGCCAGCAGGCAGACAGGGGGCAGAACCGGGGAGCTGTTTTTT